The sequence of this TCR beta chain was determined in a study of shared clonotypes between healthy human individuals. Study-wide findings and caveats: Sampling covered blood only; tissue repertoires likely differ.

Losses at the gene ends were 1 base for V and 4 bases for J; bases not matched to a gene: 2. Germline V gene sequence: CDR1 MGHRA, CDR2 YSYEKL. This CDR3 is built from 15 residues. Naivety among CD8 cells was defined by CD45RO negativity and positive CCR7 selection, thereby excluding terminally differentiated effector memory CD45RA+ cells. Sequencing was performed with immunoSEQ multiplex PCR; in TCRdb, only in-frame clones are kept and a portion is missing. The repertoire holds roughly 850,000 clones, with approximately 97% as singletons. Concerning this clone: Its antigen remains unidentified. The same CDR3 can be traced to other DNA sequences in this sample.

This sequence was found in a man aged 25 to 40 in good health. The rearrangement links TRBV4-1 to TRBJ2-3; 10 positions agree with TRBD2. The sequenced sample consisted of naive CD8+ T cells sorted from blood. The CDR3 loop reads CASSQVSGRSDTQYF. The DNA for the CDR3 is TGCGCCAGCAGCCAAGTTAGCGGGAGGTCAGATACGCAGTATTTT.